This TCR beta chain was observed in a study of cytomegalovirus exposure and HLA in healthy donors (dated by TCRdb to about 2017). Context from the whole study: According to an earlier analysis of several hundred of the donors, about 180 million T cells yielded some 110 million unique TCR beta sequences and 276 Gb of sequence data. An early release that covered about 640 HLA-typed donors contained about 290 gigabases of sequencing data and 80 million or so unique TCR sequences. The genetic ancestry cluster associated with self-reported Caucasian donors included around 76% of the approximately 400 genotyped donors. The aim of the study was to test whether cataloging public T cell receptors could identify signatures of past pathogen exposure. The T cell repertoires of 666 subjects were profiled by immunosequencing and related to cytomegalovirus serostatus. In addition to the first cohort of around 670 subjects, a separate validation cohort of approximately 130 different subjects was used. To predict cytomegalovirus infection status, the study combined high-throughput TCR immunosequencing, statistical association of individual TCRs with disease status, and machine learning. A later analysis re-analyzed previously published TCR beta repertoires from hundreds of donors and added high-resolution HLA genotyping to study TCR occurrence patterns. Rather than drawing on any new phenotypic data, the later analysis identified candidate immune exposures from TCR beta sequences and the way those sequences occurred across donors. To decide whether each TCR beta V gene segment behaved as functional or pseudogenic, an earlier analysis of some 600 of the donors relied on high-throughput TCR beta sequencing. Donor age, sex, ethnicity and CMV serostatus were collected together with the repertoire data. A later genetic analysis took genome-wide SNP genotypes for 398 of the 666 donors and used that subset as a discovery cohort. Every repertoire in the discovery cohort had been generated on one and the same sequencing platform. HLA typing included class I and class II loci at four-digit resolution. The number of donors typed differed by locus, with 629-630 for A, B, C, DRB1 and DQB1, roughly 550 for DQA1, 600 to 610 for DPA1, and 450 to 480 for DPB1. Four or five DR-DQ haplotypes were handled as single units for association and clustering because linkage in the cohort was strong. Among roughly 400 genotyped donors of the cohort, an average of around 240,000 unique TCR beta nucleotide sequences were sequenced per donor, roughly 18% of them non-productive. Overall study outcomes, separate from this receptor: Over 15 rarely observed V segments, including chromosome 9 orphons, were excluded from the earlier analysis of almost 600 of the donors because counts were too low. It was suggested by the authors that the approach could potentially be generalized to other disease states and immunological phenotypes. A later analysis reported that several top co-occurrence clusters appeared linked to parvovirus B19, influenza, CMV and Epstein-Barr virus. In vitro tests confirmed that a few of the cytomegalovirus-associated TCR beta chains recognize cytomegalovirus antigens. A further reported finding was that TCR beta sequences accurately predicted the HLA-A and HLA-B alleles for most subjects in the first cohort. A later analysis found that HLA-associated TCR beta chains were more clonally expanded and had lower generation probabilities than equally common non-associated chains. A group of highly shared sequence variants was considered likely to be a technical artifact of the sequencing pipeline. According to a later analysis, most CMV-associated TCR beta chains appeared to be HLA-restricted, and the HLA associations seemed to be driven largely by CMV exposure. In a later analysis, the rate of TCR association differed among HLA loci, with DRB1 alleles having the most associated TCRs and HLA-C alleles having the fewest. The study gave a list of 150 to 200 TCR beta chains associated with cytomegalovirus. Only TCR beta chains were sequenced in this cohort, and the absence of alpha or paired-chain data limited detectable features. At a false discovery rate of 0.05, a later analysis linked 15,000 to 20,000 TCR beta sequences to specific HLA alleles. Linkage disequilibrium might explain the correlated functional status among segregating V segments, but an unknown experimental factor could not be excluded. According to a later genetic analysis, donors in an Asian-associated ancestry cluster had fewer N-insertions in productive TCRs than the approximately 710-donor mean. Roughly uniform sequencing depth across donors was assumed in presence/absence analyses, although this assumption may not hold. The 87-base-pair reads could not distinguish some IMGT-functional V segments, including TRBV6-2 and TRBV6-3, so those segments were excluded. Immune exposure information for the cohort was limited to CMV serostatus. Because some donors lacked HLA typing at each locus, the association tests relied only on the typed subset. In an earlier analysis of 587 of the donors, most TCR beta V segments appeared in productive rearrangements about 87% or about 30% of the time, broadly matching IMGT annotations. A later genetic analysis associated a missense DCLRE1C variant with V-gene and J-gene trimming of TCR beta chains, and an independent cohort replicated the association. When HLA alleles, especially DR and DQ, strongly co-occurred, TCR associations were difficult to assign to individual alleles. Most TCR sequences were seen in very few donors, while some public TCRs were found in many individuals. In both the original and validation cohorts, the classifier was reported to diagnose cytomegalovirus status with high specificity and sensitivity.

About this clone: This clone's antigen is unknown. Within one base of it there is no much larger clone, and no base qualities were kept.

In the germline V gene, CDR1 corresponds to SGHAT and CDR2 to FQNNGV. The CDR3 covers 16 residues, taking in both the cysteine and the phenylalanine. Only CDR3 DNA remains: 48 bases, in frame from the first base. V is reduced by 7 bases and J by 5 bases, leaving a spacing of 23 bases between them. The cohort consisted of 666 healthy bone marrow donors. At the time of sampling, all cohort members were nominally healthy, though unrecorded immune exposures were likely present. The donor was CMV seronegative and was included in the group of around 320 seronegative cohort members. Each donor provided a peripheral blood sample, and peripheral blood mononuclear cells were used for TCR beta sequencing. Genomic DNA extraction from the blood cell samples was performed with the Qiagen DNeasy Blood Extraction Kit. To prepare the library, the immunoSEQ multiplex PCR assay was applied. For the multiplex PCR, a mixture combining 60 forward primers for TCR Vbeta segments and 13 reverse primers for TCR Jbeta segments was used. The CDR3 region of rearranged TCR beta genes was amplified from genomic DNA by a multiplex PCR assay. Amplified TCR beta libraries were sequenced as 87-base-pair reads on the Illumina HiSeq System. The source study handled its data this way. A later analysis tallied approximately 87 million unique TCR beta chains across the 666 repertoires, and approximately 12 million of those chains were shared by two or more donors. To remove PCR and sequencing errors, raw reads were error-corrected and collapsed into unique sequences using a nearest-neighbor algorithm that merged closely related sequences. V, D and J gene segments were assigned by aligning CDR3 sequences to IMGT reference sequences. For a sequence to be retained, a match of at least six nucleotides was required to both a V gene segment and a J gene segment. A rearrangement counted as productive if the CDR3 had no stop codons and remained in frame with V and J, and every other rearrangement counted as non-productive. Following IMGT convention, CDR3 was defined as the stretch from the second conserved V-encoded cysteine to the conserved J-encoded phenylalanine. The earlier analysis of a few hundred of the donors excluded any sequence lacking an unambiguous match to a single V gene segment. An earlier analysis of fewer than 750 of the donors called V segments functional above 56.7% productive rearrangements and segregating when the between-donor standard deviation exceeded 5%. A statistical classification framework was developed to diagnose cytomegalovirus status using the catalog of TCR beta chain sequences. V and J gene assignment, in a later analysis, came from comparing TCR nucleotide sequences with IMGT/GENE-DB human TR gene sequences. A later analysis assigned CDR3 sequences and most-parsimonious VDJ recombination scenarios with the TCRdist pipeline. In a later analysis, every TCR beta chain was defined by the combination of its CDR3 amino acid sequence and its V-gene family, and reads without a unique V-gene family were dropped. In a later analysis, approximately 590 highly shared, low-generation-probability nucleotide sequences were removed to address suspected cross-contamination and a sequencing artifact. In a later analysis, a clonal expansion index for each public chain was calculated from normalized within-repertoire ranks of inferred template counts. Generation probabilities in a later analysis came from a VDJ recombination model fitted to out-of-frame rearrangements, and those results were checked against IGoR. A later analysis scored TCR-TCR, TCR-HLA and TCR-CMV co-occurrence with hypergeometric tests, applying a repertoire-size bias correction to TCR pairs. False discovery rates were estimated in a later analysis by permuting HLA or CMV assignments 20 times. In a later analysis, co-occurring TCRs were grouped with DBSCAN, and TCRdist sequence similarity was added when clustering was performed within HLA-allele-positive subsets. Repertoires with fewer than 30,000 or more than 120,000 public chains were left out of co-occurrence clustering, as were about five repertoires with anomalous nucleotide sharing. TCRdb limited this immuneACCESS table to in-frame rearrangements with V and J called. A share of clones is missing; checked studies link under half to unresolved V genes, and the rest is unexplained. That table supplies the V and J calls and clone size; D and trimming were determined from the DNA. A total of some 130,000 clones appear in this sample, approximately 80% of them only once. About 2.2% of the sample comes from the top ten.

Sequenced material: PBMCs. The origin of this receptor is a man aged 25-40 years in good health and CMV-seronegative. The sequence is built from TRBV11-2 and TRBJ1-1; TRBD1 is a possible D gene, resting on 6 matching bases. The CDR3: CASTPSRGPLRTEAFF. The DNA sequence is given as TGTGCCAGCACCCCCTCCAGGGGACCCCTAAGAACTGAAGCTTTCTTT.